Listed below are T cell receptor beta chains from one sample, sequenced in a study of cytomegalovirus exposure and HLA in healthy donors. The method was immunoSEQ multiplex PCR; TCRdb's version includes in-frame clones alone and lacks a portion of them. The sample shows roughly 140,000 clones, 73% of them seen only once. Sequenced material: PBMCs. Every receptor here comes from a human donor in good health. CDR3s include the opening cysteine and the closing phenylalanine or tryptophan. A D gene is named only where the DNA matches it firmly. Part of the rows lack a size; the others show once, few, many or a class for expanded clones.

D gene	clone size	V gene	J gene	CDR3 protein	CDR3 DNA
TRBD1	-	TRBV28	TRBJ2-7	CASSLGQGAYEQYF	TGTGCCAGCAGTTTGGGACAGGGCGCCTACGAGCAGTACTTC
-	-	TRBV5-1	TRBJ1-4	CASSVEARGAANEKLFF	TGCGCCAGCAGCGTGGAGGCCCGGGGAGCTGCTAATGAAAAACTGTTTTTT
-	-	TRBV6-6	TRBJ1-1	CASSRVGGNTEAFF	TGTGCCAGCAGTAGGGTCGGGGGAAATACTGAAGCTTTCTTT
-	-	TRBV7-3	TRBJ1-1	CASSPSGDTEAFF	TGTGCCAGCAGCCCCAGCGGGGACACTGAAGCTTTCTTT
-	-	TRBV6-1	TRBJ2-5	CATMDRQETQYF	TGTGCCACCATGGACAGACAAGAGACCCAGTACTTC
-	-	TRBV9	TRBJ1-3	CASSVEAGTSGNTIYF	TGTGCCAGCAGCGTAGAAGCGGGGACATCTGGAAACACCATATATTTT
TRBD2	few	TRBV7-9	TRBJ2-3	CASSLLTGGITDTQYF	TGTGCCAGCAGCTTGCTAACGGGGGGGATCACAGATACGCAGTATTTT
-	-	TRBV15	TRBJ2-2	CATSRDLGRAGELFF	TGTGCCACCAGCAGAGATTTGGGGAGAGCCGGGGAGCTGTTTTTT
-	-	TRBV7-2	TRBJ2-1	CASSSPAGRQFF	TGTGCCAGCAGCTCGCCGGCGGGACGACAGTTCTTC
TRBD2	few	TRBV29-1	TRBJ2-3	CSGSGRRADTQYF	TGCAGCGGTAGCGGGAGGAGGGCAGATACGCAGTATTTT
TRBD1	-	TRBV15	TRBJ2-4	CATSARQGIAKNIQYF	TGTGCCACCAGCGCAAGACAGGGAATAGCCAAAAACATTCAGTACTTC
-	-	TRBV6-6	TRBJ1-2	CASRPTGDYGYTF	TGTGCCAGCAGGCCGACAGGTGACTATGGCTACACCTTC
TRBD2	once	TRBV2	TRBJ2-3	CASSEAASGGDTDTQYF	TGTGCCAGCAGTGAAGCTGCTAGCGGGGGGGACACAGATACGCAGTATTTT
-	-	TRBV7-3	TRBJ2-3	CASSSGGRDTQYF	TGTGCCAGCAGCTCAGGAGGGAGAGATACGCAGTATTTT
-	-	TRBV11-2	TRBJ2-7	CASSLGQVYEQYF	TGTGCCAGCAGCTTAGGACAGGTCTACGAGCAGTACTTC
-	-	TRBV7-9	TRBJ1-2	CASSQRKTGNYGYTF	TGTGCCAGCAGCCAGAGGAAAACAGGAAACTATGGCTACACCTTC
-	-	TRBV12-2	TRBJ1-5	CASRYERDSGRGQPQHF	TGTGCAAGTCGCTATGAGCGGGACTCCGGACGGGGTCAGCCCCAGCATTTT
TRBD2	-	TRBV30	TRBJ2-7	CAWTRGGEIYEQYF	TGTGCCTGGACCCGGGGAGGGGAGATCTACGAGCAGTACTTC
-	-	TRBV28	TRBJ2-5	CASSLQETQYF	TGTGCCAGCAGTCTACAAGAGACCCAGTACTTC
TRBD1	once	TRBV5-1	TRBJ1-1	CASSHGQDRGAFF	TGCGCCAGCAGCCACGGACAGGACAGGGGAGCTTTCTTT
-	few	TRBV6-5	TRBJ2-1	CASSYSILAENNEQFF	TGTGCCAGCAGTTACTCGATATTAGCGGAAAACAATGAGCAGTTCTTC
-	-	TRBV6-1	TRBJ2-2	CASSPPTNTGELFF	TGTGCCAGCAGCCCTCCTACGAACACCGGGGAGCTGTTTTTT
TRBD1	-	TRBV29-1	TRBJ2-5	CSVKGQYQETQYF	TGCAGCGTTAAGGGACAGTACCAAGAGACCCAGTACTTC
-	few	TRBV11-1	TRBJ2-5	CASSFQGDRKTQYF	TGTGCCAGCAGCTTCCAGGGCGATCGAAAGACCCAGTACTTC
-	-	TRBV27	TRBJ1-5	CASSLSPGGHQPQHF	TGTGCCAGCAGTCTATCTCCGGGGGGGCATCAGCCCCAGCATTTT
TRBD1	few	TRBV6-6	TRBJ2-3	CASSSDRGRADTQYF	TGTGCCAGCAGTTCGGACAGGGGGCGGGCAGATACGCAGTATTTT
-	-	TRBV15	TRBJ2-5	CATSRVPQRQETQYF	TGTGCCACCAGCAGAGTACCCCAGCGGCAAGAGACCCAGTACTTC
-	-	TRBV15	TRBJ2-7	CATSRGSSDYYEQYF	TGTGCCACCAGCAGAGGGTCTAGCGACTACTACGAGCAGTACTTC
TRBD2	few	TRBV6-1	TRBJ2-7	CASSEETSGPDEQYF	TGTGCCAGCAGTGAAGAAACTAGCGGCCCCGACGAGCAGTACTTC
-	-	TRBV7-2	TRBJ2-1	CASSSRSGAGYNEQFF	TGTGCCAGCAGCTCTCGCTCAGGTGCTGGGTACAATGAGCAGTTCTTC
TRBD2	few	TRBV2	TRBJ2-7	CAGGLAAYEQYF	TGTGCCGGGGGACTAGCCGCCTACGAGCAGTACTTC
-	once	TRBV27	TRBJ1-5	CASSLSRGGGPQHF	TGTGCCAGCAGTTTATCGAGGGGAGGAGGACCCCAGCATTTT
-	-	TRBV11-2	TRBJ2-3	CASSLGHLRDTQYF	TGTGCCAGCAGCCTTGGACACCTTCGGGATACGCAGTATTTT
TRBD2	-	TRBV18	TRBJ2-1	CASSPGTSGINERFF	TGTGCCAGCTCACCAGGGACTAGCGGGATCAATGAGCGGTTCTTC
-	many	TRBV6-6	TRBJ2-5	CASSYLGVQETQYF	TGTGCCAGCAGTTATTTGGGAGTACAAGAGACCCAGTACTTC
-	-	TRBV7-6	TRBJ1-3	CASSPEWSGNTIYF	TGTGCCAGCAGCCCCGAGTGGTCTGGAAACACCATATATTTT
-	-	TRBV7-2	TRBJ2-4	CASTVALLAKNIQYF	TGTGCCAGCACCGTTGCACTGCTAGCCAAAAACATTCAGTACTTC
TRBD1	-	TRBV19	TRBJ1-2	CASSAGQGINYGYTF	TGTGCCAGTAGTGCGGGACAGGGGATTAACTATGGCTACACCTTC
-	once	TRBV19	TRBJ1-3	CASSVTYSGNTIYF	TGTGCCAGTAGTGTTACCTACTCTGGAAACACCATATATTTT
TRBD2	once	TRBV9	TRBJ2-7	CASSVAVTGGLYEQYF	TGTGCCAGCAGCGTAGCTGTGACGGGAGGACTCTACGAGCAGTACTTC
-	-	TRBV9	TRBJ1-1	CASSVGDGALNTEAFF	TGTGCCAGCAGCGTAGGCGATGGGGCTCTGAACACTGAAGCTTTCTTT
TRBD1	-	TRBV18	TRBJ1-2	CASSPEGQGSYGYTF	TGTGCCAGCTCCCCCGAAGGACAGGGGAGCTATGGCTACACCTTC
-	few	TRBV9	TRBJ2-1	CASSDLTRPLNEQFF	TGTGCCAGCAGCGACCTAACTCGCCCCCTCAATGAGCAGTTCTTC
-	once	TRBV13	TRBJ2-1	CASRLAAQQFF	TGTGCCAGCAGACTAGCCGCTCAGCAGTTCTTC
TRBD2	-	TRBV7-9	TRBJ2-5	CASSDRRGVQETQYF	TGTGCCAGCAGCGACCGACGGGGGGTCCAAGAGACCCAGTACTTC
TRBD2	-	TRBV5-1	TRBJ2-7	CASSLTGGPYEQYF	TGCGCCAGCAGCTTAACGGGAGGGCCCTACGAGCAGTACTTC
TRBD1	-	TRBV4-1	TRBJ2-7	CASSSDRGAYEQYF	TGCGCCAGCAGTTCGGACAGGGGAGCCTACGAGCAGTACTTC
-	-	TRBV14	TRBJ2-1	CASSQFAGPSRGNEQFF	TGTGCCAGCAGCCAATTTGCGGGACCGAGTCGGGGCAATGAGCAGTTCTTC
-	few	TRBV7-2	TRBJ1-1	CASSFNGGNTEAFF	TGTGCCAGCAGCTTTAACGGAGGGAACACTGAAGCTTTCTTT
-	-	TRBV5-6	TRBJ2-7	CASSTGSSYEQYF	TGTGCCAGCAGTACCGGTAGCTCCTACGAGCAGTACTTC
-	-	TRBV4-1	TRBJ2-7	CASSRRDWDEQYF	TGCGCCAGCAGCCGCCGGGACTGGGACGAGCAGTACTTC
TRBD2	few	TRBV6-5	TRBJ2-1	CASSRGLAGGEQFF	TGTGCCAGCAGCCGCGGACTAGCGGGGGGTGAGCAGTTCTTC
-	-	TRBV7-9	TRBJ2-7	CASSITRSEQYF	TGTGCCAGCAGCATCACTAGAAGCGAGCAGTACTTC
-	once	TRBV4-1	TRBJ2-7	CASSQEHNYEQYF	TGCGCCAGCAGCCAGGAGCACAACTACGAGCAGTACTTC
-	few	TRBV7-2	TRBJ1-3	CASSRRQVISGNTIYF	TGTGCCAGCAGTCGAAGACAGGTGATCTCTGGAAACACCATATATTTT